What follows are 27 T cell receptor beta chains derived from one specimen sequenced in a study of blood T cells in healthy people across ages. It was with a sample-barcoded 5' primer and a J-beta primer mix that a second PCR of roughly 6 to 12 cycles was run. TCRdb itself ran the 5' RACE reads through MiXCR, one entry per CDR3 protein. The data hold 1.4 million to 1.5 million distinct CDR3 sequences, with around 39% observed a single time. Sequences were obtained from blood. These TCRs come from a woman aged 18-29 years in good health.

The J gene is TRBJ1-1, the V gene TRBV2; tentatively, D is TRBD1 (6 bases). The germline V gene has CDR1 SNHLY and CDR2 FYNNEI. Trimming took 5 bases from V and 0 from J, leaving 19 bases between them. This CDR3 comprises 17 residues. The CDR3, as DNA: TGTGCCAGCAGTACCCGGCGGACAGCCTCAATGAACACTGAAGCTTTCTTT. Translating it yields CASSTRRTASMNTEAFF.

DNA of the CDR3: TGCAGCGTTTACAGGGTGCAGCAAGAGACCCAGTACTTC. Its protein product is CSVYRVQQETQYF. J is TRBJ2-5 and V is TRBV29-1; TRBD1 is a possible D gene (6 bases). The length of the CDR3 is 13 residues. Trimming left V 5 bases short and J 2 bases short, with 12 bases between. CDR1 SQVTM and CDR2 ANQGSEA come from the germline V gene.

In its sample, this clonotype was seen a few times. The V and J genes are TRBV20-1 and TRBJ2-1; possibly TRBD2 for D (5 bases). Germline V gives CDR1 DFQATT, CDR2 SNEGSKA (reference sequence). V dropped 8 bases and J dropped 1 base, with 21 bases sitting between them. The CDR3 consists of 16 residues. This chain's CDR3 is CSHKLLAYGSYNEQFF. The CDR3 DNA reads TGCAGTCACAAGCTTCTAGCCTACGGATCCTACAATGAGCAGTTCTTC.

This clonotype occurred a few times. This chain uses TRBV28 with TRBJ2-1; D unresolved. CDR3 size: 13 residues. V dropped 6 bases and J dropped 3 bases, with 9 bases sitting between them. Germline CDR1 and CDR2: MDHEN and SYDVKM. This CDR3 reads CASRGLGYNEQFF. CDR3 in DNA: TGTGCCAGCAGGGGTCTCGGCTACAATGAGCAGTTCTTC.

The chain has TRBV9 and TRBJ1-2, with 7 bases identical to TRBD1. CDR3 length: 15 residues. The germline CDR1 and CDR2 sequences are SGDLS and YYNGEE. The V and J ends lost 3 bases and 0 bases, in that order; junction bases with no gene match: 5. CDR3 in amino acids: CASSEGDSANYGYTF. DNA of the CDR3: TGTGCCAGCAGCGAAGGGGACAGTGCTAACTATGGCTACACCTTC.

This clonotype was seen many times. The V gene is TRBV7-2, the J gene TRBJ2-7; no firm D call. The CDR3 covers 16 residues. CDR1 and CDR2 (germline): SGHTA, FQGNSA. V dropped 3 bases and J dropped 7 bases, with 22 bases sitting between them. DNA of the CDR3: TGTGCCAGCAGCTTTTCTACGTTTCCCTTAGCTGGGGAGCAGTACTTC. Its protein product is CASSFSTFPLAGEQYF.

This clonotype was counted a few times. The CDR3 sequence: CASSPWGSEQFF. Here the CDR3 DNA reads TGTGCCAGCAGCCCCTGGGGGTCTGAGCAGTTCTTC. The J gene is TRBJ2-1, the V gene TRBV7-2, with D perhaps TRBD1 or TRBD2 (5 bases each). V gave up 5 bases and J gave up 9 bases, with 11 bases separating them. The CDR3 runs 12 residues. Germline V gives CDR1 SGHTA, CDR2 FQGNSA.

This chain connects TRBV20-1 to TRBJ1-5; 7 bases map to TRBD1. The junction had 4 bases not matched to a gene; V was cut back by 5 bases and J by 0 bases. This CDR3 comprises 14 residues. Germline V gives CDR1 DFQATT, CDR2 SNEGSKA (reference sequence). The CDR3 DNA reads TGCAGTGCTGAAGACAGGGATAGCAATCAGCCCCAGCATTTT. Translating it yields CSAEDRDSNQPQHF.

The chain uses TRBV7-8 and TRBJ2-2; possible D gene TRBD2, 6 bases. The CDR3 has 15 residues. V dropped 4 bases and J dropped 6 bases, with 15 bases sitting between them. From germline, CDR1 is SGHVS and CDR2 FQNEAQ. CDR3 in amino acids: CASSSTGGAAGELFF. As DNA, the CDR3 is TGTGCCAGCAGCTCAACCGGGGGAGCTGCCGGGGAGCTGTTTTTT.

J is TRBJ2-5 and V is TRBV28, with 7 bases that match TRBD1. The J segment lost 11 bases and the V segment lost 6 bases, leaving 18 bases of the junction unmatched. Germline-derived CDR1 and CDR2 are MDHEN and SYDVKM. This CDR3 has 15 amino acids. CDR3: CASSTLGQTSLGQYF. The CDR3 region has the DNA TGTGCCAGCAGCACCTTGGGACAGACTTCTTTGGGGCAGTACTTC.

V is TRBV27 and J is TRBJ2-1; D is unresolved. This CDR3 contains 11 residues. V was clipped by 8 bases and J by 9 bases, with 11 bases between them. Germline assignment: CDR1 MNHEY and CDR2 SMNVEV (reference sequence). CDR3 sequence: CASYNVGEQFF. Written as DNA, the CDR3 is TGTGCCAGCTATAACGTGGGTGAGCAGTTCTTC.

This clonotype was seen more than once but under ten times. J is TRBJ2-5 and V is TRBV4-1, with D possibly TRBD2 on 5 matching bases. Germline-derived CDR1 and CDR2 are MGHRA and YSYEKL. The germline V and J ends were trimmed by 6 bases and 5 bases, with 22 bases remaining between them. This CDR3 has 16 amino acids. CDR3 nucleotide sequence: TGCGCCAGCAGGTCACTTACGGACCCTACGGGGGAGACCCAGTACTTC. Amino acid sequence: CASRSLTDPTGETQYF.

This clonotype has a single count. V and J are TRBV12-3 or TRBV12-4 and TRBJ2-5; D perhaps matches TRBD2 (6 bases). This CDR3 has 14 amino acids. V was cut by 6 bases and J by 4 bases, with 15 bases left in between. CDR3 sequence reads: CASSLAEGGETQYF. The CDR3 nucleotides are TGTGCCAGCAGCCTTGCGGAGGGAGGAGAGACCCAGTACTTC.

V and J are TRBV7-8 and TRBJ2-3, with 11 positions matching TRBD1. The V segment lost 4 bases and the J segment 3 bases; nucleotides outside the gene matches: 9. The CDR3 is made up of 17 amino acids. The V gene's germline CDR1 is SGHVS and CDR2 FQNEAQ. CDR3 DNA: TGTGCCAGCAGCTCCAGAGTAGGACAGGGGGCGACAGATACGCAGTATTTT. Protein sequence: CASSSRVGQGATDTQYF.

Only a few counts were recorded for this clonotype. The V and J genes are TRBV10-3 and TRBJ2-1, with TRBD1 matching 7 bases. The CDR3 contains 15 residues. Trimming took 3 bases from V and 7 from J; bases not matched to a gene: 9. CDR1 and CDR2 (germline): ENHRY, SYGVKD. CDR3 nucleotides: TGTGCCATCAGTGAAGAGACAGGGCCTTCTAATGAGCAGTTCTTC. This encodes CAISEETGPSNEQFF.

This clonotype was counted only a few times. The J gene is TRBJ2-7, the V gene TRBV29-1; D not resolved. This CDR3 region has 13 residues. Trimming shortened V by 4 bases and J by 2 bases, and 12 bases separated the two germline ends. Germline lookup yields CDR1 SQVTM and CDR2 ANQGSEA. CDR3 loop: CSVAGGKTYEQYF. The CDR3 nucleotides are TGCAGCGTTGCGGGTGGCAAAACCTACGAGCAGTACTTC.

This clonotype was counted only a few times. The chain employs TRBV10-3 and TRBJ2-5; D gene uncertain. V lost 2 bases, J lost 5 bases, and 15 bases lay in between. The germline CDR1 and CDR2 sequences are ENHRY and SYGVKD. This CDR3 is 15 amino acids long. Here the CDR3 reads CAISEVKARLETQYF. CDR3 sequence (DNA): TGTGCCATCAGTGAGGTCAAGGCCCGGTTGGAGACCCAGTACTTC.

The chain recombines TRBV20-1 with TRBJ1-1; no clear D gene. V lost 0 bases and J lost 4, with 18 bases in between. This CDR3 comprises 16 residues. Germline CDR1 reads DFQATT; CDR2 reads SNEGSKA (reference sequence). CDR3 protein: CSARDQRRRAFTEAFF. CDR3 in DNA: TGCAGTGCTAGAGATCAACGACGGAGGGCTTTCACTGAAGCTTTCTTT.

CDR3 amino acids: CASSEATGPYNSPLHF. The CDR3 coding sequence is TGTGCCAGCAGTGAAGCGACAGGGCCTTATAATTCACCCCTCCACTTT. The rearrangement uses TRBV2 and TRBJ1-6, with 7 bases matching TRBD1. Trimming at V came to 0 bases and at J to 4 bases, leaving 3 bases not matched to a gene. In germline, CDR1 is SNHLY, CDR2 FYNNEI. The CDR3 sequence is 16 residues long.

This clonotype was recorded once. One end of the junction is discordant with germline, which a read error may explain. The chain links TRBV5-8 to TRBJ1-2, with TRBD1 identical over 8 bases. The CDR3 sequence is 14 residues long. CDR1 and CDR2 from the germline V gene are SGHTS and YDEGEE. CDR3 DNA: TGTGTCAGCAGCTTCGGACAGGGATCATATGGCTACACCTTC. This translates into CVSSFGQGSYGYTF.

This clonotype was seen a handful of times. The gene calls are TRBV5-1 and TRBJ2-7; D is possibly TRBD2 (6 bases). V was cut by 5 bases and J by 3 bases, with 12 bases left in between. The germline V gene encodes CDR1 SGHRS and CDR2 YFSETQ. The CDR3 extends over 13 amino acids. This chain's CDR3 is CASSAGTYYEQYF. CDR3 DNA: TGCGCCAGCAGTGCGGGGACCTACTACGAGCAGTACTTC.

V gene TRBV20-1 combines with J gene TRBJ2-3; 7 bases line up with TRBD2. The V gene end was trimmed by 6 bases and the J gene end by 0 bases; junction bases not matched to a gene: 9. The CDR3 consists of 15 residues. CDR1 is DFQATT, CDR2 SNEGSKA, per germline (reference sequence). CDR3 sequence: CSAIGGGPSTDTQYF. CDR3 nucleotide sequence: TGCAGTGCCATTGGCGGGGGACCGAGCACAGATACGCAGTATTTT.

This clonotype appeared a few times. The chain is built from TRBV11-2 and TRBJ1-2; D is unresolved. The CDR3 totals 15 residues. V lost 0 bases and J lost 4, with 12 bases in between. CDR1 and CDR2 from the germline V gene are SGHAT and FQNNGV. The CDR3 DNA is TGTGCCAGCAGCTTAGATCTTGAGCCAGGCTATGGCTACACCTTC. This encodes CASSLDLEPGYGYTF. The entire variable domain, with the rest obtained from reference TRBV11-2 and TRBJ1-2, is as follows: EAGVAQSPRYKIIEKRQSVAFWCNPISGHATLYWYQQILGQGPKLLIQFQNNGVVDDSQLPKDRFSAERLKGVDSTLKIQPAKLEDSAVYLCASSLDLEPGYGYTFGSGTRLTVV.

This chain uses TRBV18 with TRBJ2-1; D uncertain. Germline CDR1 is KGHSH and CDR2 is LQKENI. Trimming stripped 1 base from V and 4 bases from J, with 11 bases between. The CDR3 is made up of 15 amino acids. The CDR3 DNA sequence: TGTGCCAGCTCACCACTCAGTGTGTGGTACAATGAGCAGTTCTTC. Translating gives CASSPLSVWYNEQFF.

The rearrangement joins TRBV20-1 to TRBJ2-1; D is ambiguous. The germline CDR1 and CDR2 sequences are DFQATT and SNEGSKA (reference sequence). V lost 3 bases to trimming and J lost 9 bases, with 9 bases between them. The CDR3 totals 11 residues. CDR3 in DNA: TGCAGTGCTAGCTCGGGTAGTGAGCAGTTCTTC. Protein sequence: CSASSGSEQFF.

V and J are TRBV4-1 and TRBJ2-7, with D possibly TRBD2 on 6 matching bases. From germline, CDR1 is MGHRA and CDR2 YSYEKL. The CDR3 covers 15 residues. V was trimmed by 0 bases and J by 2 bases, leaving 11 bases between them. The CDR3 coding sequence is TGCGCCAGCAGCCAAGAGGAAGCGGGCACCTACGAGCAGTACTTC. Residues: CASSQEEAGTYEQYF.

The rearrangement joins TRBV3-1 to TRBJ2-5, with D possibly TRBD2 on 6 matching bases. V was cut by 6 bases and J by 11 bases, with 19 bases left in between. The CDR3 loop spans 13 amino acids. Germline V gene sequence: CDR1 LGHDT, CDR2 YNNKEL (reference sequence). This CDR3 reads CASSPSASYAQYF. CDR3 coding DNA: TGTGCCAGCAGTCCTAGCGCGAGCTACGCGCAGTACTTC.